This T cell receptor beta chain was retrieved from a study of shared clonotypes between healthy human individuals (dated by TCRdb to the early 2020s). For the wider study: The cohort included three men and a couple of women between 18 and 49 years of age. For each donor, CD4 naive and CD4 memory were each given three plates, CD8 naive was given two plates, and CD8 memory was given one plate. To estimate repertoire size and how much clonotypes are shared between individuals, the study performed deep sequencing of blood TCR repertoires from about five healthy adults. To increase sequencing depth and limit assay-specific biases, different laboratories used diverse techniques to prepare libraries and sequence TCR repertoires. Per donor, leukapheresis produced somewhere between about 0.94 and 9.5 billion PBMCs.

V lost 5 bases and J lost 3 bases, and the count of bases not matched to a germline gene is 7. Reading from cysteine to phenylalanine, the CDR3 counts 15 amino acids. This entry keeps only the CDR3 DNA: 45 bases, framed from base 1. Looking up the germline V gene (reference sequence) yields CDR1 LNHNV and CDR2 YYDKDF. Using the deep immunoSEQ assay, multiplex PCR amplified TCR CDR3 regions from genomic DNA. Genomic DNA extracted from each cell subset was distributed evenly over all wells of several immunoSEQ 96-well plates, and each plate served as one replicate. Each replicate PCR for sorted subsets received approximately 220 ng genomic DNA, equal to tens of thousands of T cell genomes. Purified libraries were quantified with a Qubit 3.0 fluorometer, sized on a Bioanalyzer 2100, and re-quantified with the KAPA Library Quantification kit. Each immunoSEQ 96-well plate was sequenced on its own single-read 150-cycle Illumina NextSeq 550 flow cell. The published analysis was carried out like this. Because the immunoSEQ output included only junctional sequences and no quality scores, the filtering could not be the same as the filtering used for full-length reads. Sequences were annotated with PyIR, a Python wrapper for IgBLAST v1.9, using IMGT germline references to assign V/J genes and CDR3. Reads were removed for weak V/J assignments (E-value above 1e-6), missing CDR3, stop codons, out-of-frame junctions, or ambiguous translated residues. V3J clonotypes were defined by identical inferred V gene, J gene, and CDR3 amino acid sequence. The percentage overlap between two repertoires was calculated by dividing the number of shared unique clonotypes by the size of the smaller repertoire. Repertoire richness was assessed with RTK rarefaction, the Chao1 estimator, and Recon v2.1 estimates of unobserved clonotypes. OLGA was used to compute generation probabilities for all TCRbeta clonotypes that the gDNA method yielded from several donors. Entries here come from immuneACCESS through TCRdb and include only in-frame sequences with V and J called. Some clones fail to appear in such tables; in the studies checked, an unresolved V gene covers under half of the shortfall, and the cause of the remainder is unknown. V, J and clone size are those of that table, while D and trimming were read from the DNA. This sample lists roughly 2,000,000 clones; 85% to 95% were detected once. The ten largest clonotypes hold about 1.6% of the sample.

What the authors observed across the whole study: Larger estimated clonotype richness was generally found for naive subsets than for memory subsets. Compared with non-shared clonotypes, clonotypes shared by all four sorted-subset donors had higher generation probabilities. Sampling was limited to blood, and TCR repertoires in tissue likely differ from TCR repertoires in blood. About 4.5% of naive CD4, 3.5% of naive CD8, around 2.3% of memory CD4, and about 0.4% of memory CD8 clonotypes were shared across a few donors. The small number of donors limited the genetic and exposure-history diversity represented. Pairwise subsampling led to the expectation that sequencing depth would affect the degree of clonotype sharing among donors. Even with the large sequencing depth, rarefaction of the sorted-subset datasets indicated that sequencing was incomplete.

For the CD8 naive samples, CD45RO-negative cells were positively selected for CCR7, yielding a CD45RA+CCR7+ population from which TemRA cells were excluded. Donors were healthy HIV-negative adults with no recently reported acute infections or vaccinations. All donors were Caucasian adults living in Nashville, Tennessee, USA. Blood was collected by leukapheresis, and PBMCs were isolated by Ficoll-Histopaque density gradient centrifugation and then cryopreserved in liquid nitrogen vapor phase. Analytical flow cytometry was used to check the purity and quantity of every magnetically sorted T cell population. Genomic DNA was isolated from every sorted fraction and measured by UV absorbance on a Nanodrop 2000c. Concerning this clone itself: No antigen is known for it. Within one base of it there is no much larger clone, and no base qualities were kept.

Sequenced: naive CD8+ T cells from PBMCs. What this sample's cell subset or site label stands for: CD45RA+CCR7+. The chain employs TRBV15 and TRBJ2-7; TRBD2 matches 10 bases in the middle. The receptor was derived from a young man in good health. Some clones in this sample may be carry-over from other donors' samples. The CDR3 sequence is CATSGSGRRIYEQYF. The sequenced DNA is TGTGCCACCAGCGGTAGCGGGAGGAGGATCTACGAGCAGTACTTC.